These 14 T cell receptor beta chains were sequenced from one sample in a study of blood T cell repertoires in COVID-19. This table comes from immunoSEQ multiplex PCR, and its TCRdb copy is limited to in-frame clones, with some not included. The sample consists of approximately 280,000 clones, roughly 91% of them appearing once. Specimen: peripheral blood. These receptors were obtained from a middle-aged man with acute or convalescent COVID-19.

The V call is TRBV19, the J call TRBJ2-3, with 8 bases fitting TRBD2. Trimming at V came to 8 bases and at J to 0 bases, leaving 4 bases not matched to a gene. The CDR3 covers 14 residues. CDR1 is LNHDA and CDR2 is SQIVND in the germline V gene (reference sequence). DNA of the CDR3: TGTGCCAGTTCCGGGGGGGCTAGCACAGATACGCAGTATTTT. As protein: CASSGGASTDTQYF.

The V and J genes are TRBV15 and TRBJ2-6; TRBD2 is a possible D gene (6 bases). There are 14 residues in the CDR3. Germline loops: CDR1 LNHNV, CDR2 YYDKDF (reference sequence). Trimming cost V 3 bases and J 5 bases, with 8 bases left between them. CDR3 residues: CATSRGGRANVLTF. CDR3 DNA sequence: TGTGCCACCAGCAGGGGGGGTAGGGCCAACGTCCTGACTTTC. The whole variable domain, filled in from reference TRBV15 and TRBJ2-6, reads DAMVIQNPRYQVTQFGKPVTLSCSQTLNHNVMYWYQQKSSQAPKLLFHYYDKDFNNEADTPDNFQSRRPNTSFCFLDIRSPGLGDTAMYLCATSRGGRANVLTFGAGSRLTVL.

To note about this clone: Germline and junction disagree at one end, which may indicate a read error. This chain connects TRBV28 to TRBJ1-5; 9 positions agree with TRBD1. Looked up from germline, CDR1 is MDHEN and CDR2 is SYDVKM. This CDR3 has 14 residues. DNA of the CDR3: TGTGCCAGCAGTTCAACAGGGGGCAAGCAGCCCCAGCATTTT. It yields the protein CASSSTGGKQPQHF.

CDR3 nucleotide sequence: TGTGCCAGCAGCTTAGGTTCAGCTAGGTACCAAGAGACCCAGTACTTC. Protein product: CASSLGSARYQETQYF. This chain links TRBV7-9 with TRBJ2-5; D is uncertain. Germline CDR1 SEHNR, CDR2 FQNEAQ (reference sequence). V lost 1 base and J 0 bases, leaving 12 bases between the germline ends. This CDR3 region has 16 residues.

The chain combines TRBV5-6 with TRBJ2-5, with 7 bases aligning to TRBD1. CDR3 size: 13 residues. Germline values: CDR1 SGHDT, CDR2 YYEEEE. V trimming: 4 bases; J trimming: 2 bases; junction bases outside the gene matches: 2. The CDR3 nucleotides are TGTGCCAGCAGCCCGGGACAGCAAGAGACCCAGTACTTC. This translates into CASSPGQQETQYF.

The CDR3 nucleotides read TGTGCCAGCAGTTTCCAGGCCGGCAATGAGCAGTTCTTC. This gives the protein CASSFQAGNEQFF. The rearrangement uses TRBV12-3 or TRBV12-4 and TRBJ2-1, with D unclear. There are 13 residues in the CDR3. The V gene lost 3 bases and the J gene lost 6 bases, with 9 bases spanning the gap.

This chain uses TRBV14 with TRBJ1-1; D call uncertain. This CDR3 region has 12 residues. Trimming took off 3 bases at V and 6 bases at J, with 8 bases between the two ends. From germline, CDR1 is SGHDN and CDR2 FVKESK. The CDR3 DNA sequence: TGTGCCAGCAGCCAGACTCGTGCTGAAGCTTTCTTT. It specifies CASSQTRAEAFF.

This clone was seen more than once but under ten times. The chain recombines TRBV9 with TRBJ2-7, with 7 bases aligning to TRBD1. Germline assignment: CDR1 SGDLS and CDR2 YYNGEE. Trimming at V came to 3 bases and at J to 5 bases, leaving 5 bases not matched to a gene. This CDR3 is built from 13 residues. The CDR3 DNA sequence: TGTGCCAGCAGCGCCTTCGACAGGGACGAGCAGTACTTC. Translation gives CASSAFDRDEQYF. The entire variable domain, with the rest obtained from reference TRBV9 and TRBJ2-7, is as follows: DSGVTQTPKHLITATGQRVTLRCSPRSGDLSVYWYQQSLDQGLQFLIQYYNGEERAKGNILERFSAQQFPDLHSELNLSSLELGDSALYFCASSAFDRDEQYFGPGTRLTVT.

In its sample, this clone was seen a few times. CDR3 DNA sequence: TGTGCCACCGAAGGGACAGGCACAGATACGCAGTATTTT. The encoded protein is CATEGTGTDTQYF. The J gene is TRBJ2-3, the V gene TRBV24-1, with 7 bases matching TRBD1. The J segment lost 1 base and the V segment lost 9 bases, leaving 3 bases of the junction unmatched. The CDR3 extends over 13 amino acids. CDR1 is KGHDR, CDR2 SFDVKD, per germline.

This chain joins TRBV19 and TRBJ1-2; 9 bases fit TRBD1. This CDR3 region has 14 residues. Germline lookup yields CDR1 LNHDA and CDR2 SQIVND (reference sequence). Germline trimming cut 6 bases from V and 8 bases from J; bases unmatched to any gene: 10. The CDR3 loop is CASRISRDRDGYTF. CDR3 coding DNA: TGTGCCAGTAGGATAAGCCGGGACAGGGACGGCTACACCTTC. The full variable domain, in which reference TRBV19 and TRBJ1-2 provide the parts outside the CDR3, is DGGITQSPKYLFRKEGQNVTLSCEQNLNHDAMYWYRQDPGQGLRLIYYSQIVNDFQKGDIAEGYSVSREKKESFPLTVTSAQKNPTAFYLCASRISRDRDGYTFGSGTRLTVV.

The rearrangement uses TRBV7-9 and TRBJ1-4; maybe TRBD1 (5 bases). Trimming pared 5 bases from V and 8 bases from J, leaving 15 bases between. Germline CDR1 and CDR2: SEHNR and FQNEAQ (reference sequence). The CDR3 consists of 14 residues. Here the CDR3 reads CASSPFGQQEKLFF. The CDR3 region has the DNA TGTGCCAGCAGCCCGTTCGGACAACAGGAAAAACTGTTTTTT.

V is TRBV11-2 and J is TRBJ2-7; TRBD2 matches 7 bases. The CDR3 consists of 18 residues. The trim removed 1 base at V and 2 bases at J, leaving 14 bases unmatched. Germline CDR1 and CDR2: SGHAT and FQNNGV. In DNA form, the CDR3 reads TGTGCCAGCAGCTTAGTAAGGCGGGGAGGGGCGGGGGCCTACGAGCAGTACTTC. As protein: CASSLVRRGGAGAYEQYF.

The rearrangement uses TRBV11-2 and TRBJ1-2; 9 nucleotides line up with TRBD1. The trim removed 4 bases at V and 6 bases at J, leaving 6 bases unmatched. Germline CDR1 reads SGHAT; CDR2 reads FQNNGV. The CDR3 contains 14 residues. DNA for the CDR3: TGTGCCAGCAGCTCCACAGGGGGCCCGGATGGCTACACCTTC. This sequence encodes CASSSTGGPDGYTF.

This clone is a singleton in its sample. The gene calls are TRBV5-1 and TRBJ1-5; 7 positions match TRBD1. CDR3 size: 14 residues. Germline CDR1 and CDR2: SGHRS and YFSETQ. With V trimmed by 0 bases and J by 8 bases, 5 bases remained unmatched. CDR3 coding DNA: TGCGCCAGCAGCTTGGGGGGACAGTCTGAGCCCCAGCATTTT. Translation gives CASSLGGQSEPQHF.